The 3 T cell receptor beta chains given below trace back to one sample, sequenced in a study of molecular identifiers for immune sequencing clone quantification. TCRdb recomputed calls from the PCR reads with MiXCR, one row per CDR3 protein. The data contain about 640,000 distinct CDR3 sequences, 15% to 20% of them singletons. What was sequenced was naive CD8+ T cells from blood, with Jurkat cell RNA spiked in. As for subset: FACS-sorted CD8+CD4-CCR7+CD45RA+ naive T cells. All receptors come from a human donor in good health. Some libraries in this study had Jurkat cell RNA spiked in.

This sequence joins TRBV4-3 and TRBJ1-6; possible D gene TRBD1, 6 bases. This CDR3 spans 16 amino acids. CDR1 LGHNA and CDR2 YSLEER come from the germline V gene. V was trimmed by 0 bases and J by 5 bases, leaving 11 bases between them. In DNA form, the CDR3 reads TGCGCCAGCAGCCAAGAGCCCGGGACAAATAATTCACCCCTCCACTTT. It encodes CASSQEPGTNNSPLHF.

This clonotype has only a few counts. The chain joins TRBV12-5 to TRBJ1-1; the D gene is possibly TRBD1 (6 bases). With 7 bases removed from V and 4 bases from J, the gap between germline ends came to 16 bases. CDR1 is LGHNT, CDR2 FRNRAP, per germline. The CDR3 has 14 residues. Written as DNA, the CDR3 is TGTGCTAGTGCCATCGGAGGGGGTCTCACTGAAGCTTTCTTT. Amino acid sequence: CASAIGGGLTEAFF.

This clonotype turned up a few times. The chain has TRBV9 and TRBJ2-1, with D maybe TRBD1 (6 bases). Germline CDR1 reads SGDLS; CDR2 reads YYNGEE. V was cut by 0 bases and J by 7 bases, with 14 bases left in between. CDR3 length: 15 residues. The CDR3 DNA reads TGTGCCAGCAGCGTAGGAGAGAGGGGGTTGAATGAGCAGTTCTTC. Protein: CASSVGERGLNEQFF.